This T cell receptor (beta chain) was sequenced for a study of T cells in Graves' hyperthyroidism and ophthalmopathy. Whole-study findings and limits: Expanded thyroid clonotypes (above 0.001) were mostly also found in blood.

Diagnosis of hyperthyroidism was new in patients aged 18 to 65, and its duration was under 2 months. Criteria for exclusion of patients were uncontrolled infection, other autoimmune disease, pregnancy or lactation. Diagnosis rested on symptoms, serum thyroxine and TRAb, thyroid ultrasound, and orbital computed tomography. On this clonotype itself: The antigen is not known.

RNA transcripts provided the source from which TCR beta CDR3 regions were amplified. The TCR CDR3 was amplified in a first-round RT-PCR using the HTBI primer set. TCRdb re-called the multiplex PCR reads with MiXCR, one entry per CDR3 protein. The sample holds almost 600,000 distinct CDR3 sequences; about 15% are singletons and the top ten take roughly 5.7%. The TCR was taken from a woman in her 30s with Graves' hyperthyroidism that later progressed to Graves' ophthalmopathy. Material: blood.

Here the CDR3 DNA reads TGTGCCTGCGGCGCAAAGATGCTGGGGAAGGGGACCCAGTACTTC. Residues: CACGAKMLGKGTQYF. The V and J genes are TRBV30 and TRBJ2-5; D not certain. The CDR3 sequence is 15 residues long. The germline V and J ends were trimmed by 6 bases and 7 bases, with 24 bases remaining between them. Germline CDR1 reads GTSNPN; CDR2 reads SVGIG (reference sequence).